The source of this T cell receptor beta chain is a study of blood T cell repertoires in COVID-19. The wider study: Sources were T cells, B-cell-depleted T cells, or PBMCs; the material itself was cDNA or gDNA.

The length of the CDR3 is 13 residues. V was pared by 6 bases and J by 2 bases, with 11 bases between. Germline CDR1 reads SGHAT; CDR2 reads FQNNGV. Generated by immunoSEQ multiplex PCR, the TCRdb table keeps only in-frame clones and is missing some. The table shows 300,000 or so clones, with about 88% occurring only once. The TCR sequence derives from a woman in her twenties or thirties who had recovered from COVID-19. The chain joins TRBV11-2 to TRBJ2-7; no clear D. The sequenced sample consisted of PBMCs or T cells enriched from blood (not recorded which). CDR3 sequence: CASRRIKTYEQYF. CDR3 DNA sequence: TGTGCCAGCAGGAGGATTAAAACCTACGAGCAGTACTTC.